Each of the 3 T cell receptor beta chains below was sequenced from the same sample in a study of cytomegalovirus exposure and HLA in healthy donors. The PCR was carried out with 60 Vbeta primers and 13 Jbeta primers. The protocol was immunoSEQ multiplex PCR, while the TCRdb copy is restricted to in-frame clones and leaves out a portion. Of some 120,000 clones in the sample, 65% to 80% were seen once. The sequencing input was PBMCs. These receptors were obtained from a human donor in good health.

The DNA for the CDR3 is TGCGCCAGCAGCTTGGGCCGGGAGAGTTACACAGATACGCAGTATTTT. Translating it yields CASSLGRESYTDTQYF. The rearrangement joins TRBV5-1 to TRBJ2-3, with D possibly TRBD2 on 6 matching bases. CDR1 and CDR2 (germline): SGHRS, YFSETQ. V was pared by 0 bases and J by 2 bases, with 13 bases between. The length of the CDR3 is 16 residues.

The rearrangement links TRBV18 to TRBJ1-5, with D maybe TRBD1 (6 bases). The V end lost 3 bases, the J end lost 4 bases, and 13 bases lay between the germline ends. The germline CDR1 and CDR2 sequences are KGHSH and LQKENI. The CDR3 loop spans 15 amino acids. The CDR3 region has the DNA TGTGCCAGCTCACCGGAGACAGGATTAAATCAGCCCCAGCATTTT. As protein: CASSPETGLNQPQHF.

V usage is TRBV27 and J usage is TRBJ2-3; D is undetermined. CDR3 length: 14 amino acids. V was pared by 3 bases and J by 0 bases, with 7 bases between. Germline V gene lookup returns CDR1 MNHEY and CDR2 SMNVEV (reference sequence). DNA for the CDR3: TGTGCCAGCAGTTTTACAGCTAGCACAGATACGCAGTATTTT. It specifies CASSFTASTDTQYF.